This T cell receptor (beta chain) was sequenced during a study of response to subunit inactivated influenza vaccine. As to this clonotype: Antigen specificity is unknown.

TCRdb analysed the RT-PCR reads with MiXCR anew, one entry per CDR3 protein. Of roughly 160,000 distinct CDR3 sequences in the sample, roughly a tenth are singletons; the top ten hold 35% to 40%. Trimming left V 0 bases short and J 8 bases short, with 8 bases between. The CDR3 length is 14 residues. Looked up from germline, CDR1 is LGHDT and CDR2 is YNNKEL (reference sequence). Study conclusions and caveats: The authors suggested that few new T cells are recruited per seasonal influenza vaccination.

The sequenced sample was CD8+ T cells sorted from PBMCs, obtained around 2 years after vaccination. This clonotype originated in a man in his fifties or sixties who received an inactivated influenza vaccine. The V and J genes are TRBV3-1 and TRBJ1-6; no reliable D call. CDR3 sequence: CASSQEHWYSPLHF. For the CDR3, the DNA is TGTGCCAGCAGCCAAGAGCATTGGTATTCACCCCTCCACTTT.